These 5 T cell receptor beta chains were all obtained from the same sample, sequenced in a study of T cells in Graves' hyperthyroidism and ophthalmopathy. Researchers took RNA transcripts and amplified the TCR beta CDR3 regions from them. RT-PCR in the first round (using the HTBI primer set) targeted the TCR CDR3. TCRdb analysed the multiplex PCR reads with MiXCR anew, one entry per CDR3 protein. The sample has a few hundred thousand distinct CDR3 sequences, more than 15% seen once; the top ten hold over 50%. Input material: blood. Receptors originate from a woman aged 60-75 years with Graves' ophthalmopathy.

This clonotype was detected many times. J is TRBJ2-1 and V is TRBV10-3; TRBD1 agrees at 10 bases. The CDR3 runs to 15 residues. The V gene end was trimmed by 2 bases and the J gene end by 7 bases; junction bases not matched to a gene: 5. CDR1 is ENHRY, CDR2 SYGVKD, per germline. CDR3 in DNA: TGTGCCATCAGTGAGGGGACAGGGGTCATTAATGAGCAGTTCTTC. Protein: CAISEGTGVINEQFF.

In the case of this clonotype: This may be a read error: a much more frequent sequence differs by one nucleotide. This chain connects TRBV7-2 to TRBJ2-7; 9 bases are a match to TRBD1. Germline CDR1 is SGHTA and CDR2 is FQGNSA. J lost 6 bases, V lost 5 bases, and 11 bases had no gene match. The CDR3 has 15 amino acids. Here the CDR3 reads CASSLRDRDAGEQYF. The DNA of the CDR3 is TGTGCCAGCAGCCTCCGGGACAGGGACGCGGGCGAGCAGTACTTC.

At least ten counts were recorded for this clonotype. The chain combines TRBV5-1 with TRBJ1-5, with D possibly matching TRBD1 (5 bases). V lost 7 bases, J lost 5 bases, and 13 bases lay in between. The CDR3 spans 13 residues. The germline CDR1 and CDR2 sequences are SGHRS and YFSETQ. The DNA for the CDR3 is TGCGCCAGCTCCAGGGAACCCGATCAGCCCCAGCATTTT. Its protein product is CASSREPDQPQHF.

V is TRBV5-5 and J is TRBJ1-4; possible D gene TRBD1, 6 bases. In germline, CDR1 is SGHKS, CDR2 YYEKEE (reference sequence). There are 16 residues in the CDR3. Trimming stripped 4 bases from V and 8 bases from J, with 21 bases between. The CDR3 bases are TGTGCCAGCAGCCCGGAGGGGGGCCCCCCTGGGGAAAAACTGTTTTTT. Protein sequence: CASSPEGGPPGEKLFF.

The sample holds a few counts of this clonotype. The rearrangement links TRBV20-1 to TRBJ2-1; TRBD2 matches at 13 bases. Trimming removed 0 bases from V and 15 bases from J; junction bases left unmatched: 8. CDR1 and CDR2 from the germline V gene are DFQATT and SNEGSKA (reference sequence). The CDR3 extends over 14 amino acids. CDR3 DNA sequence: TGCAGTGCTAGAGAGACTAGCGGGAGGAGGGGGGGGTTCTTC. Encoded protein: CSARETSGRRGGFF.